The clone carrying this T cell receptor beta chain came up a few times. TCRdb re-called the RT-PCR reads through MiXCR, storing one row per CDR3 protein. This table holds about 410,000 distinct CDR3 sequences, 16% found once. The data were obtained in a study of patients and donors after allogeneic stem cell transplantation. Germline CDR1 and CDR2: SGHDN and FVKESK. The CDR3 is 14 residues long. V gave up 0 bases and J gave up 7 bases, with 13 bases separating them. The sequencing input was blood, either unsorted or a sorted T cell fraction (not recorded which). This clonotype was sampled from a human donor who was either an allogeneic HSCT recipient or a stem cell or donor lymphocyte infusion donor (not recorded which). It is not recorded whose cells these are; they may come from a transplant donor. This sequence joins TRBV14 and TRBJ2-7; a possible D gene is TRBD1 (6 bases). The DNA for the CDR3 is TGTGCCAGCAGCCAAGAGATCCAGGGGAGAGAGCAGTACTTC. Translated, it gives CASSQEIQGREQYF.